Below are 19 T cell receptor beta chains sequenced from a single sample in a study of T cell responses to AZD1222 COVID-19 vaccine. TCRdb's table, derived via immunoSEQ multiplex PCR, lists solely in-frame clones and lacks some. The sample carries under 130,000 clones, 70% to 90% recorded once. The sequencing used peripheral blood, collected 28 days after the second AZD1222 dose. The source of these receptors is an adult who received the AZD1222 COVID-19 vaccine.

The V call is TRBV29-1, the J call TRBJ2-7; 8 bases are a match to TRBD1. Germline V gene sequence: CDR1 SQVTM, CDR2 ANQGSEA. J lost 1 base, V lost 6 bases, and 5 bases had no gene match. CDR3 length: 13 residues. CDR3 in DNA: TGCAGCGTGAACGGACAGGGATCCTACGAGCAGTACTTC. Translated, it gives CSVNGQGSYEQYF.

A single count supports this clone. The chain recombines TRBV9 with TRBJ2-3, with 11 bases that match TRBD2. Germline loops: CDR1 SGDLS, CDR2 YYNGEE. The CDR3 has 17 amino acids. With 3 bases clipped from V and 3 bases from J, the junction kept 9 bases outside the gene matches. CDR3 region: CASSGTSGSEGTDTQYF. The CDR3 region has the DNA TGTGCCAGCAGCGGGACTAGCGGGTCTGAGGGGACAGATACGCAGTATTTT. Full variable domain (remainder filled in from reference TRBV9 and TRBJ2-3): DSGVTQTPKHLITATGQRVTLRCSPRSGDLSVYWYQQSLDQGLQFLIQYYNGEERAKGNILERFSAQQFPDLHSELNLSSLELGDSALYFCASSGTSGSEGTDTQYFGPGTRLTVL.

The chain is built from TRBV18 and TRBJ1-6, with 7 bases identical to TRBD1. Germline assignment: CDR1 KGHSH and CDR2 LQKENI. The CDR3 covers 15 residues. Losses at the gene ends were 1 base for V and 7 bases for J; bases not matched to a gene: 4. The CDR3 sequence: CASSPRTGSNSPLHF. The DNA of the CDR3 is TGTGCCAGCTCACCACGGACAGGCTCCAATTCACCCCTCCACTTT. The full variable domain, its missing parts supplied by reference TRBV18 and TRBJ1-6, is NAGVMQNPRHLVRRRGQEARLRCSPMKGHSHVYWYRQLPEEGLKFMVYLQKENIIDESGMPKERFSAEFPKEGPSILRIQQVVRGDSAAYFCASSPRTGSNSPLHFGNGTRLTVT.

V and J are TRBV2 and TRBJ2-7, with D uncertain. Trimming left V 7 bases short and J 5 bases short, with 9 bases between. Germline V gives CDR1 SNHLY, CDR2 FYNNEI. The CDR3 covers 11 residues. CDR3 amino acids: CASTLVDEQYF. The CDR3 DNA reads as TGTGCCAGCACTTTGGTCGACGAGCAGTACTTC.

The rearrangement uses TRBV24-1 and TRBJ2-6; 8 bases are shared with TRBD1. Germline values: CDR1 KGHDR, CDR2 SFDVKD. V gave up 5 bases and J gave up 1 base; unmatched junction bases: 6. CDR3 length: 17 amino acids. The DNA of the CDR3 is TGTGCCACCAGTGCCGTCCAGGGGGCATCTGGGGCCAACGTCCTGACTTTC. Protein: CATSAVQGASGANVLTF.

A note on this clone: At the DNA level, this CDR3 is encoded by other sequences in the same sample as well. The V gene is TRBV7-3, the J gene TRBJ2-5, with D hard to call. Germline values: CDR1 SGHTA, CDR2 FQGTGA. The length of the CDR3 is 13 residues. Trimming took 1 base from V and 3 from J, leaving 6 bases between them. The CDR3 region is CASSLSLEETQYF. The CDR3 nucleotides are TGTGCCAGCAGCTTAAGTCTCGAAGAGACCCAGTACTTC.

The chain is built from TRBV3-1 (or the pseudogene TRBV3-2) and TRBJ2-1; 10 bases align to TRBD2. With V trimmed by 0 bases and J by 11 bases, 7 bases remained unmatched. The germline CDR1 and CDR2 sequences are LGHDT and YNNKEL (reference sequence). The CDR3 extends over 15 amino acids. The DNA for the CDR3 is TGTGCCAGCAGCCAAGATTCAGCGGGAGGGCCCCAGCAGTTCTTC. Translating it yields CASSQDSAGGPQQFF.

Only one count was recorded for this clone. The chain employs TRBV5-4 and TRBJ1-6; tentative D call: TRBD1 (5 bases). The CDR3 consists of 14 residues. Germline V gene data show CDR1 as SGHNT and CDR2 as YYREEE (reference sequence). Trimming shortened V by 1 base and J by 13 bases, and 15 bases separated the two germline ends. The CDR3 DNA is TGTGCCAGCAGCTTGCGGGGCCTTACTAGCCCCCTCCACTTT. Its translation is CASSLRGLTSPLHF.

This sequence joins TRBV4-2 and TRBJ2-3; weak D call: TRBD2 (6 bases). The ends were cut back, 0 bases at V and 0 bases at J, with 16 bases in the middle. CDR1 is LGHNA, CDR2 YNFKEQ, per germline. The CDR3 loop spans 18 amino acids. The CDR3 loop reads CASSQDSGGTSSTDTQYF. The CDR3 DNA is TGTGCCAGCAGCCAAGATAGTGGAGGGACCTCTAGCACAGATACGCAGTATTTT.

The chain links TRBV6-1 to TRBJ1-1; unclear D gene. The CDR3 is 12 residues long. V shed 0 bases and J shed 4 bases, with 3 bases lying between them. Germline CDR1 and CDR2: MNHNS and SASEGT. In nucleotides, the CDR3 is TGTGCCAGCAGTGAAGCGGGCACTGAAGCTTTCTTT. It is translated as CASSEAGTEAFF.

The chain employs TRBV5-5 and TRBJ2-3, with no clear D. The germline V and J ends were trimmed by 3 bases and 2 bases, with 10 bases remaining between them. There are 14 residues in the CDR3. Germline CDR1 reads SGHKS; CDR2 reads YYEKEE (reference sequence). CDR3 coding DNA: TGTGCCAGCAGCTACAACCGTAACACAGATACGCAGTATTTT. It is translated as CASSYNRNTDTQYF.

The sample holds one count of this clone. CDR3 DNA: TGTGCCAGCAGCTTGGATCCAGGGGGTTTGGGCGGCTACACCTTC. Translated: CASSLDPGGLGGYTF. J is TRBJ1-2 and V is TRBV5-4; 7 bases align to TRBD1. Germline-derived CDR1 and CDR2 are SGHNT and YYREEE (reference sequence). V dropped 0 bases and J dropped 8; count of bases not matched to a gene: 10. CDR3 length: 15 amino acids.

The V gene is TRBV27, the J gene TRBJ1-5, with TRBD1 as a possible D gene (6 bases). V lost 0 bases and J 2 bases, leaving 11 bases between the germline ends. In germline, CDR1 is MNHEY, CDR2 SMNVEV (reference sequence). The CDR3 totals 16 residues. The CDR3 loop is CASSLSTAGGNQPQHF. DNA of the CDR3: TGTGCCAGCAGTTTATCTACGGCAGGGGGCAATCAGCCCCAGCATTTT.

The genes are TRBV5-1 and TRBJ1-4; D call uncertain. This CDR3 comprises 15 residues. Germline V gives CDR1 SGHRS, CDR2 YFSETQ. V was cut by 0 bases and J by 3 bases, with 9 bases left in between. The CDR3 region is CASSLDPGSNEKLFF. In nucleotides, the CDR3 is TGCGCCAGCAGCTTGGATCCGGGGTCTAATGAAAAACTGTTTTTT.

This clone appeared a single time. This chain links TRBV10-1 with TRBJ2-1, with D maybe TRBD2 (6 bases). CDR3 size: 14 residues. V shed 0 bases and J shed 10 bases, with 13 bases lying between them. Germline CDR1 WNHNN, CDR2 SYGVQD (reference sequence). CDR3 sequence (DNA): TGCGCCAGCAGTGAGTCGGGAGGAGGGCGCGAGCAGTTCTTC. Its protein is CASSESGGGREQFF.

The genes are TRBV5-1 and TRBJ2-1; 8 nucleotides align to TRBD2. Germline V lookup: CDR1 SGHRS, CDR2 YFSETQ. The CDR3 consists of 15 residues. V gave up 5 bases and J gave up 4 bases; unmatched junction bases: 8. The CDR3: CASSFTSGSYNEQFF. The DNA for the CDR3 is TGCGCCAGCAGTTTTACTAGCGGATCATACAATGAGCAGTTCTTC.

The chain employs TRBV3-1 (or the pseudogene TRBV3-2) and TRBJ1-3; D gene unclear. The germline V and J ends were trimmed by 1 base and 4 bases, with 8 bases remaining between them. The germline CDR1 and CDR2 sequences are LGHDT and YNNKEL (reference sequence). The CDR3 has 14 amino acids. The CDR3 sequence: CASSQGENGNTIYF. Here the CDR3 DNA reads TGTGCCAGCAGCCAAGGAGAGAACGGAAACACCATATATTTT.

This chain joins TRBV9 and TRBJ2-2, with D tentatively TRBD1 (6 bases). The germline gives CDR1 SGDLS, CDR2 YYNGEE. The V end was cut by 3 bases, the J end by 1 base, with 13 bases between. This CDR3 region has 16 residues. Here the CDR3 reads CASSDRQVRNTGELFF. The CDR3 region has the DNA TGTGCCAGCAGCGATCGACAGGTCCGGAACACCGGGGAGCTGTTTTTT.

The chain couples TRBV4-3 to TRBJ2-7; D gene ambiguous. This CDR3 region has 14 residues. V shed 0 bases and J shed 4 bases, with 10 bases lying between them. In germline, CDR1 is LGHNA, CDR2 YSLEER. CDR3 in amino acids: CASSQDIIGYEQYF. DNA of the CDR3: TGCGCCAGCAGCCAAGATATAATAGGATACGAGCAGTACTTC.